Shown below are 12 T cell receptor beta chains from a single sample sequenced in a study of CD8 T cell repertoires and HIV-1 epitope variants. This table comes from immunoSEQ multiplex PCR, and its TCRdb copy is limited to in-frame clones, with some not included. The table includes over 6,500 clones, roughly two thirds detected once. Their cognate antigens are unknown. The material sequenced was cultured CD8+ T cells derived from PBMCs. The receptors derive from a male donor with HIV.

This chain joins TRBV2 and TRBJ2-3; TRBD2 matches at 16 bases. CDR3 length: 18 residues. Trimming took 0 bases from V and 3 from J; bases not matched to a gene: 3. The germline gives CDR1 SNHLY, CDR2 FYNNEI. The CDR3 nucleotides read TGTGCCAGCAGTGAAGCGGGACTAGCGGGGGGGCGGACAGATACGCAGTATTTT. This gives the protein CASSEAGLAGGRTDTQYF.

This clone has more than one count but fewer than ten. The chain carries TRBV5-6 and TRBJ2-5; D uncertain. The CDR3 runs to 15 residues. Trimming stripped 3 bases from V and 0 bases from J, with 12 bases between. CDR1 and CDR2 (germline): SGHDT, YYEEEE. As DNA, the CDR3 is TGTGCCAGCAGCTCAACTATCACGTACCAAGAGACCCAGTACTTC. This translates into CASSSTITYQETQYF.

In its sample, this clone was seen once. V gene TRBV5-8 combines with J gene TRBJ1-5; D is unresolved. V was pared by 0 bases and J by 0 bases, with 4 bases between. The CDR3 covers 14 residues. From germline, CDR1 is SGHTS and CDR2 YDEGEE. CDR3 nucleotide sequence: TGTGCCAGCAGCTTGGGATTTAGCAATCAGCCCCAGCATTTT. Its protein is CASSLGFSNQPQHF.

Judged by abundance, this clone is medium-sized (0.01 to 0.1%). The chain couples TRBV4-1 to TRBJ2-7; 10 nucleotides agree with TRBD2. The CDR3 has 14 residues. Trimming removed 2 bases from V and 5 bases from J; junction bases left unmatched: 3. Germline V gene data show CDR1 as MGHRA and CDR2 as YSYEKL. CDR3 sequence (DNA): TGCGCCAGCAGCCAACTAGCGGGAGACCACGAGCAGTACTTC. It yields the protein CASSQLAGDHEQYF.

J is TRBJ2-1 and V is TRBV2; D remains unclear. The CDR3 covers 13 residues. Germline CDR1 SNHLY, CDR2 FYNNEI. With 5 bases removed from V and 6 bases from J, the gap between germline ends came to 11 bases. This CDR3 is CASSLGSANEQFF. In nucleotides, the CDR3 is TGTGCCAGCAGTTTAGGTAGTGCCAATGAGCAGTTCTTC.

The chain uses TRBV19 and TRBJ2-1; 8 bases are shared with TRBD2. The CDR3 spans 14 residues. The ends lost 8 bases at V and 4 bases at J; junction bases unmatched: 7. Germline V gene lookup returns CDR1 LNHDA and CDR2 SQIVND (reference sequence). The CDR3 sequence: CASAAGVIYNEQFF. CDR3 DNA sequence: TGTGCCAGTGCAGCGGGGGTTATATACAATGAGCAGTTCTTC.

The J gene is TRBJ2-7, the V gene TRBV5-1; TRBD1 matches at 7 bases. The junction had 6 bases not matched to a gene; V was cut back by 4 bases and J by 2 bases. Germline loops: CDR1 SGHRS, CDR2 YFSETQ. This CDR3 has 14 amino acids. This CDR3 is CASSPGQGAYEQYF. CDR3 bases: TGCGCCAGCAGCCCAGGGCAGGGGGCCTACGAGCAGTACTTC.

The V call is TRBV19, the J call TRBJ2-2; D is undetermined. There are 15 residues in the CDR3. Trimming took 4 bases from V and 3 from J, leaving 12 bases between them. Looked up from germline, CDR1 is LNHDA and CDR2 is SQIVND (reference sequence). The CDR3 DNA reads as TGTGCCAGTAGTAACAGAGTCTGGGACACCGGGGAGCTGTTTTTT. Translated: CASSNRVWDTGELFF.

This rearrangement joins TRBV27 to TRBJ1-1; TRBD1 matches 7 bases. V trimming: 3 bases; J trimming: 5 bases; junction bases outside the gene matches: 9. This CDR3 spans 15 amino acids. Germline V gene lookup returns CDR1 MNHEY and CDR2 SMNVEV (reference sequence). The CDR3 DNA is TGTGCCAGCAGTTTCTCCCGACAGGGCGGGACTGAAGCTTTCTTT. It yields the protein CASSFSRQGGTEAFF.

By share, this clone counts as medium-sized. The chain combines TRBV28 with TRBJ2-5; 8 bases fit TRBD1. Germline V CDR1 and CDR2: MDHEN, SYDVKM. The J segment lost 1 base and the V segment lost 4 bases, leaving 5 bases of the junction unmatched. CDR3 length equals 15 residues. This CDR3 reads CASSSPDRAQETQYF. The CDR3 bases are TGTGCCAGCAGTTCCCCGGACAGGGCCCAAGAGACCCAGTACTTC.

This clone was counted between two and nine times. The CDR3 bases are TGCGCCAGCAGCCGAGGGGGGCTAGCTGACGAGCAGTACTTC. Translating gives CASSRGGLADEQYF. The chain couples TRBV4-1 to TRBJ2-7, with D perhaps TRBD1 or TRBD2 (6 bases each). The CDR3 loop spans 14 amino acids. Germline V lookup: CDR1 MGHRA, CDR2 YSYEKL. V lost 4 bases and J 5 bases, leaving 15 bases between the germline ends.

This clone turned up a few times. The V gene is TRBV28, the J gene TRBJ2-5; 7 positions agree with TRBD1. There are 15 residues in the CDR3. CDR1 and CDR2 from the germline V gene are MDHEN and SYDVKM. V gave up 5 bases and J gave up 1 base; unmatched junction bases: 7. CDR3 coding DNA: TGTGCCAGCAGTCGTGAATCAGGGGGCCAAGAGACCCAGTACTTC. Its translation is CASSRESGGQETQYF.